Here is one T cell receptor beta chain with its context. No clone much larger than this one lies a single base away; base qualities are absent. This sample was taken from a study of CD8 T cells in acute hepatitis C reinfection (TCRdb year 2021). Regarding the complete study: Both during acute infection and after viral clearance, the study profiled the TCRbeta repertoire of CD8+ T cells that were specific for the HCV NS3-1073 epitope. From a few spontaneous resolvers and 6 chronically infected subjects, acute samples were collected within 168 days of the estimated infection date. Paired acute and follow-up samples were contributed by four spontaneous resolvers. Broad study findings and their caveats: TRBV04 and TRBV06 gene families were preferentially used in all groups, and this usage was not explained by overrepresentation in the naive pool. NS3-1073 specific cells were too rare to sort in chronically infected subjects, so no follow-up repertoires exist for those subjects. Roughly 13 public clonotypes were found regardless of outcome; one public clonotype used V04-02/J02-02. The NS3-1073 specific repertoires were highly diverse, and diversity did not differ significantly among acute resolver, follow-up resolver and acute chronic samples. CDR3 sequences shared with other epitopes were rarely observed, and exact matching may have been limited by differing sequencing approaches. Only the TCRbeta chain was sequenced in bulk, so alphabeta pairing of public clonotypes could not be determined.

The sample's time point label, in plain terms: acute HCV infection, within 168 days of estimated infection date. HCV-specific TCR repertoires were characterized directly ex vivo, and the sequenced cells were not expanded in vitro beforehand. Enrolled in the Montreal Hepatitis C Cohort (HEPCO) in Canada, the donors were people who inject drugs, and these donors were followed every 3 months. A positive HCV RNA or antibody test that followed a negative test within the previous 24 weeks was the definition used for acute primary HCV infection. A PE-labeled tetramer loaded with the NS3 peptide covering residues 1073-1081 was used to stain HCV-specific cells. Surface staining used CD3, CD8 and CD45RO antibodies, with an aqua fixable dye to exclude dead cells. The cohort included 8 spontaneous resolvers, defined as subjects with HCV RNA clearance within 24 weeks. Negative selection by means of the MACS CD8+ T cell Isolation Kit yielded CD8+ T cells from peripheral blood mononuclear cells recovered from cryopreservation by thawing. Cells were sorted on a BD FACSAria II cell sorter.

The FACS-sorted cells had their genomic DNA extracted, and the commercial immunoSEQ service was used to sequence the TCRbeta chains. In the paper's pipeline: ImmunoSEQ Analyzer software v3.0 and R v3.5.1 were the tools used to analyze the repertoire data. Only productive rearrangements were analyzed, as sequences containing stop codons or out-of-frame rearrangements were removed. Simpson diversity, Shannon entropy, CDR3 length and nucleotide addition metrics were supplied by the sequencing provider. Based on frequency, clonotypes were placed into dominant, sub-dominant, low or lowest abundance groups, and clonotypes under 0.1% were left out of most analyses. A CDR3 amino acid clonotype was designated public if detected in at least two subjects at a cumulative frequency of at least 0.5%. TCRdb provides this immuneACCESS table in a form limited to in-frame rearrangements. Some clones are lacking; in checked studies, under half of them reflect an unresolved V gene, and why the rest are absent is not known. The V and J calls and clone size are taken from that table; D and trimming were inferred from the DNA. In this sample the table shows 1,400 to 1,500 clones, less than 60% of which occur a single time. 12% of the sample rests with the top ten.

The CDR3 holds 12 amino acids from the cysteine to the phenylalanine. This entry keeps only the CDR3 DNA: 36 bases, framed from base 1. The V end loses 3 bases and the J end loses 7 bases, and a stretch of 6 bases separates them. According to the germline V gene, CDR1 reads SGHDN and CDR2 reads FVKESK. The source material was HCV NS3-1073 tetramer-sorted CD8+ T cells from PBMCs, sampled during acute infection. The label giving this sample's cell subset or site can be read as: FACS-sorted NS3-1073 tetramer+ CD8+ T cells. The V gene is TRBV14 and the J gene is TRBJ2-2; the D gene cannot be named for sure. This receptor was obtained from a woman aged 18-29 years who spontaneously cleared hepatitis C infection. Here is the DNA: TGTGCCAGCAGCCAGAGCGACGGGGAGCTGTTTTTT. This encodes CASSQSDGELFF.